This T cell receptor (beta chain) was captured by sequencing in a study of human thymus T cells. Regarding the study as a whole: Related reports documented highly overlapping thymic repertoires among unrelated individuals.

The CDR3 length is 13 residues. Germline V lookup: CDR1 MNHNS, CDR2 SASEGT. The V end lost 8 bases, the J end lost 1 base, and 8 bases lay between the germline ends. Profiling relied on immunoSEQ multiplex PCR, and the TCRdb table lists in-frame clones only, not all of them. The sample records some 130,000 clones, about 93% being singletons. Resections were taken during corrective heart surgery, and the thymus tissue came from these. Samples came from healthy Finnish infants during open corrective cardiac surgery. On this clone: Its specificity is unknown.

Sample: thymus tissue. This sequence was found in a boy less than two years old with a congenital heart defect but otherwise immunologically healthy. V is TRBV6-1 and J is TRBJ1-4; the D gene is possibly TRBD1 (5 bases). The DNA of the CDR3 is TGTGCCAGCGGGGCAGGAACTAATGAAAAACTGTTTTTT. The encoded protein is CASGAGTNEKLFF.